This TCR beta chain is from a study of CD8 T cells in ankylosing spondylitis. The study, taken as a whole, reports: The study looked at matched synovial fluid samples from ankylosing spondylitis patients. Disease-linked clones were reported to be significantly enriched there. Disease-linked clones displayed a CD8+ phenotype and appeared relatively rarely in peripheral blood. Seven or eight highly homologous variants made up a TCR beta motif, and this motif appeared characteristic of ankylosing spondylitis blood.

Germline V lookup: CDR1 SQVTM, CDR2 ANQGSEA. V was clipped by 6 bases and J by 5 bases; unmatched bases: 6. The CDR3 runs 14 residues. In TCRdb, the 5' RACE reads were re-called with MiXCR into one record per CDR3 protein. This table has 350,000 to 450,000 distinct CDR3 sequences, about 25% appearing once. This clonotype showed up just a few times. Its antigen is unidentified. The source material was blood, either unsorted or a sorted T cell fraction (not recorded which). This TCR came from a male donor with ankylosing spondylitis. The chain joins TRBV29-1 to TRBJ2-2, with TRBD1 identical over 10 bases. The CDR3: CSVDDRGRTGELFF. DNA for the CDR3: TGCAGCGTCGACGACAGGGGGCGGACCGGGGAGCTGTTTTTT.